This TCR beta chain was recorded in a study of metastatic and nonmetastatic thyroid tumors. At the level of the study: Comparative analysis of repertoires was undertaken across blood and tumor or nodule tissue obtained from malignant and benign thyroid patients. The study, taken as a whole, reports: Reported TCR beta diversity, measured in blood and tumor, was significantly higher for malignant thyroid tumors than for benign nodules.

How the authors handled the data: Variation in CDR3 across clinicopathological groups served as the basis for constructing a distant-metastasis classifier in papillary thyroid cancer. TCRdb ran MiXCR on the PCR reads. The V and J calls follow TCRdb's processing rather than the paper's. The sample has 9,600 or so clones, roughly 9.8% seen once; the top ten hold around 7.1%. CDR1 is DFQATT, CDR2 SNEGSKA, per germline (reference sequence). CDR3 length: 14 residues. Trimming took off 5 bases at V and 2 bases at J, with 15 bases between the two ends. About this clone itself: Its antigen is not identified. The CDR3 carries no conserved terminal phenylalanine or tryptophan, so it likely arises from a read error.

Ahead of thyroid surgery, no patient had received treatment of any kind. Sequenced input: tumor tissue. The source is a female donor with papillary thyroid cancer or a benign thyroid nodule (not recorded which). Some clones in this sample may be carry-over from other donors' samples. This chain uses TRBV20-1 with TRBJ1-1; D is ambiguous. CDR3 in amino acids: CSAPRKGLNTEAFS. In nucleotides, the CDR3 is TGCAGTGCTCCTAGGAAAGGACTAAACACTGAAGCTTTCTCT.